A single T cell receptor (beta chain) is shown here with its context. Its specificity is unknown. The data belong to a study of cytomegalovirus exposure and HLA in healthy donors. Findings and limits, study-wide: According to reports, the classifier identified cytomegalovirus status with high specificity and sensitivity. The study flagged some 170 TCR beta chains as cytomegalovirus-associated.

Trimming stripped 3 bases from V and 2 bases from J, with 14 bases between. Germline V gene data show CDR1 as LGHNA and CDR2 as YSLEER. The CDR3 runs to 16 residues. 13 Jbeta primers and 60 Vbeta primers were used for the PCR. The method was immunoSEQ multiplex PCR; TCRdb's version includes in-frame clones alone and lacks a portion of them. The table lists 200,000 to 250,000 clones, about four fifths of them singletons. V is TRBV4-3 and J is TRBJ1-5; D may be TRBD1 (6 bases). The clonotype originates from a woman aged 40 to 55 in good health and CMV-seropositive. The sample comprised PBMCs. The DNA of the CDR3 is TGCGCCAGCAGCCACGAACCTTACAGGGGCAATCAGCCCCAGCATTTT. This sequence encodes CASSHEPYRGNQPQHF.